This T cell receptor (beta chain) came from a study of OX40 agonist ivuxolimab in advanced cancers. Study-wide context: Approximately 41% of patients had received prior checkpoint inhibitor therapy.

Researchers took blood at baseline, on cycle 4 day 1, and on cycle 7 day 1. TCRdb's table, derived via immunoSEQ multiplex PCR, lists solely in-frame clones and lacks some. The sample has about 49,000 clones; around 94% are singletons. The CDR3 extends over 16 amino acids. V was trimmed by 1 base and J by 7 bases, leaving 20 bases between them. Germline loops: CDR1 SEHNR, CDR2 FQNEAQ (reference sequence). This TCR derives from an adult with an advanced solid tumor such as melanoma, head and neck, liver or kidney cancer. The gene calls are TRBV7-9 and TRBJ2-7; the D gene is possibly TRBD2 (6 bases). This specimen consisted of CD4+ or CD8+ T cells sorted from blood, obtained in a trial of the OX40 agonist ivuxolimab. CDR3 coding DNA: TGTGCCAGCAGCTTAGTTCCGGACTTTCCGGGGGTGGAGCAGTACTTC. Residues: CASSLVPDFPGVEQYF.